The rows below give T cell receptor beta chains drawn from one sample of a study of blood T cell repertoires in COVID-19. Clones were sequenced by immunoSEQ multiplex PCR, and TCRdb holds only the in-frame ones, with some missing. Of about 140,000 clones in the sample, roughly 80% are singletons; the top ten hold over 8.5%. Sequenced: peripheral blood. The receptors shown here come from a man in his fifties with active or convalescent COVID-19. Each CDR3 is given with its conserved first and last residue. A D gene is named only where the DNA matches it firmly. Part of the rows lack a size; the others show once, few, many or a class for expanded clones.

size	D	V	J	DNA	CDR3
NA	NA	TRBV10-3	TRBJ2-7	TGTGCCATCAGTTCAGCAAAATCCAGCGAGGAGCAGTACTTC	CAISSAKSSEEQYF
NA	TRBD1	TRBV7-8	TRBJ2-5	TGTGCCAGCAGCTTAGGGACAGGGACACAAGAGACCCAGTACTTC	CASSLGTGTQETQYF
NA	NA	TRBV5-1	TRBJ2-2	TGCGCCAGCAGCCCAGAGGGTAGGAGTACCGGGGAGCTGTTTTTT	CASSPEGRSTGELFF
few	NA	TRBV6-5	TRBJ2-5	TGTGCCAGCAGTTACTTCGACAGCGGGGAGACCCAGTACTTC	CASSYFDSGETQYF
NA	TRBD1	TRBV28	TRBJ1-5	TGTGCCAGCAGTTGGGAAACAGGGGACCTGGGGCAGCCCCAGCATTTT	CASSWETGDLGQPQHF
NA	TRBD1	TRBV18	TRBJ1-4	TGTGCCAGCTCACCCGTAACAGGGGCCGAGAGAAAACTGTTTTTT	CASSPVTGAERKLFF
NA	NA	TRBV11-2	TRBJ2-1	TGTGCCAGCAGTGTAGCGGGACAGGGTTACAATGAGCAGTTCTTC	CASSVAGQGYNEQFF
NA	TRBD2	TRBV28	TRBJ2-3	TGTGCCAGCAGCCCCGGGACTAGCTGGGAGATAGATACGCAGTATTTT	CASSPGTSWEIDTQYF
NA	TRBD1	TRBV11-2	TRBJ2-7	TGTGCCAGCAGCTTAGTCACAGGGGAATACGAGCAGTACTTC	CASSLVTGEYEQYF
NA	TRBD2	TRBV5-1	TRBJ2-3	TGCGCCAGCACCGCGGGGACAGCGGGAGGCGGCACAGATACGCAGTATTTT	CASTAGTAGGGTDTQYF
NA	NA	TRBV27	TRBJ1-4	TGTGCCAGCAGTTTTGAGCAAAGCGGGGAAAAACTGTTTTTT	CASSFEQSGEKLFF
few	TRBD2	TRBV9	TRBJ2-1	TGTGCCAGCAGCGTAGGTGGGGGGGTAGCCTTCAATGAGCAGTTCTTC	CASSVGGGVAFNEQFF
NA	NA	TRBV9	TRBJ1-1	TGTGCCAGCAGCGTAGCTAGCTTGAACACTGAAGCTTTCTTT	CASSVASLNTEAFF
once	TRBD2	TRBV11-2	TRBJ2-2	TGTGCCAGCAGTTCGGGACTAAACGGGGAGCTGTTTTTT	CASSSGLNGELFF
NA	NA	TRBV28	TRBJ2-5	TGTGCCAGCAGTTACCACCCTAGATCAGGGGAAGGGGAGACCCAGTACTTC	CASSYHPRSGEGETQYF
once	NA	TRBV3-1/TRBV3-2	TRBJ2-1	TGTGCCAGCAGCCAAGATCTTACACGGAGGGGAGGTCACAATGAGCAGTTCTTC	CASSQDLTRRGGHNEQFF
once	NA	TRBV2	TRBJ2-5	TGTGCCACCACAGAGCACCCAACGACAGGACTGGGGACCCAGTACTTC	CATTEHPTTGLGTQYF
NA	TRBD1	TRBV27	TRBJ2-7	TGTGCCAGCAGTCCACCGGGACGACAGGGTAGAGAGCAGTACTTC	CASSPPGRQGREQYF
NA	TRBD2	TRBV24-1	TRBJ2-6	TGTGCCACCAGTGCGGGAGGCACCCTCAGCTCTGGGGCCAACGTCCTGACTTTC	CATSAGGTLSSGANVLTF
NA	NA	TRBV7-9	TRBJ1-2	TGTGCCAGCAGCCCCCGGGGAGGGGGGAACTATGGCTACACCTTC	CASSPRGGGNYGYTF
NA	TRBD2	TRBV6-2/TRBV6-3	TRBJ2-1	TGTGCCAGCAGTTACCGGGCGGGAGCCGGCAATGAGCAGTTCTTC	CASSYRAGAGNEQFF
NA	TRBD1	TRBV7-8	TRBJ1-3	TGTGCCAGCAGCTCTAACAGGGGATCTGGAAACACCATATATTTT	CASSSNRGSGNTIYF
NA	TRBD1	TRBV3-1/TRBV3-2	TRBJ1-2	TGTGCCAGCAGCCAAGGTCGGACGGGGACAGACTATGGCTACACCTTC	CASSQGRTGTDYGYTF
NA	TRBD1	TRBV15	TRBJ2-1	TGTGCCACCAGCAGGGGACAGGGGGATGAGCAGTTCTTC	CATSRGQGDEQFF
many	TRBD1	TRBV27	TRBJ2-1	TGTGCCAGCAGTCCCGGGACAGGGGGATACAATGAGCAGTTCTTC	CASSPGTGGYNEQFF
NA	NA	TRBV28	TRBJ2-1	TGTGCCAGCCGCTCTAGGGGTGGGCGGCCAGACACCTTCTCCTACAATGAGCAGTTCTTC	CASRSRGGRPDTFSYNEQFF
NA	TRBD2	TRBV3-1/TRBV3-2	TRBJ2-1	TGTGCCAGCAGCCAAGACCTCTTAGCGGGAGCCTACAATGAGCAGTTCTTC	CASSQDLLAGAYNEQFF
once	TRBD1	TRBV30	TRBJ2-7	TGTGCCTGGAGTGCTCTGGACAGGGCATCCTACGAGCAGTACTTC	CAWSALDRASYEQYF
NA	TRBD1	TRBV5-5	TRBJ1-3	TGTGCCAGCAGCCCACCCAGGGGGACAGGAAACACCATATATTTT	CASSPPRGTGNTIYF
NA	TRBD2	TRBV3-1/TRBV3-2	TRBJ2-7	TGTGCCAGCAGCCTTATACCACTAGCGGGGGGCCGCCACGAGCAGTACTTC	CASSLIPLAGGRHEQYF
NA	TRBD1	TRBV9	TRBJ2-3	TGTGCCAGCAGCGTTACAGGACAGGGCACAGATACGCAGTATTTT	CASSVTGQGTDTQYF
NA	TRBD1	TRBV28	TRBJ1-5	TGTGCCAGCAGTTTATTGGGTAAGGACAGGGATAGGAGTCAGCCCCAGCATTTT	CASSLLGKDRDRSQPQHF
few	NA	TRBV11-2	TRBJ2-2	TGTGCCAGCAGCTTTGGAGGGGCGAACACCGGGGAGCTGTTTTTT	CASSFGGANTGELFF
few	NA	TRBV28	TRBJ2-3	TGTGCCAGCAGTTTTAGCCTAGATGCGTCTAGCACAGATACGCAGTATTTT	CASSFSLDASSTDTQYF
once	NA	TRBV19	TRBJ1-5	TGTGCCAGTAGGCAACAGGATCTTAGCAATCAGCCCCAGCATTTT	CASRQQDLSNQPQHF
NA	NA	TRBV19	TRBJ2-7	TGTGCCAGTAGTCCCCTATACTCCTACGAGCAGTACTTC	CASSPLYSYEQYF
NA	NA	TRBV5-4	TRBJ1-3	TGTGCCAGCAGCTTGTACGGCTCTGGAAACACCATATATTTT	CASSLYGSGNTIYF
NA	NA	TRBV29-1	TRBJ2-2	TGCAGCGGGAAGGACAGTTTCACCGGGGAGCTGTTTTTT	CSGKDSFTGELFF
NA	NA	TRBV20-1	TRBJ2-2	TGCAGTGCTCCGCGTGGCGGGGAGCTGTTTTTT	CSAPRGGELFF
few	NA	TRBV3-1/TRBV3-2	TRBJ2-1	TGTGCCAGCAGCCACCTCCACAATGAGCAGTTCTTC	CASSHLHNEQFF
NA	NA	TRBV27	TRBJ2-3	TGTGCCAGCAGTTTATCGGAGATCGCAGATACGCAGTATTTT	CASSLSEIADTQYF
NA	NA	TRBV5-6	TRBJ1-1	TGTGCCAGCAGCCAAATGAACACTGAAGCTTTCTTT	CASSQMNTEAFF
NA	NA	TRBV7-8	TRBJ1-5	TGTGCCACTGGTAGAACAGGAAATCAGCCCCAGCATTTT	CATGRTGNQPQHF
many	TRBD1	TRBV14	TRBJ1-2	TGTGCCAGCAGCCCCCGGGACAGGGGAGTTTATGGCTACACCTTC	CASSPRDRGVYGYTF
NA	TRBD2	TRBV3-1/TRBV3-2	TRBJ2-3	TGTGCCAGCAGCCCCTTTCTAGCGGGAAGCACAGATACGCAGTATTTT	CASSPFLAGSTDTQYF
NA	TRBD1	TRBV4-2	TRBJ2-3	TGTGCCAGCAGCCAAGATACAGGGGACAGCACAGATACGCAGTATTTT	CASSQDTGDSTDTQYF
NA	TRBD1	TRBV11-2	TRBJ2-7	TGTGCCAGCAGCTTAGATCATTTAGGGACAGGGCCCTACGAGCAGTACTTC	CASSLDHLGTGPYEQYF
NA	TRBD1	TRBV19	TRBJ2-7	TGTGCCAGTAGTACTCCGGGACAGATCTACGAGCAGTACTTC	CASSTPGQIYEQYF
NA	NA	TRBV27	TRBJ1-1	TGTGCCAGCAGTTTATCATGGGGGCTGGGGACTGAAGCTTTCTTT	CASSLSWGLGTEAFF
NA	NA	TRBV11-2	TRBJ2-7	TGTGCCAGCAGCTCCGGACAGCAACACTCCTACGAGCAGTACTTC	CASSSGQQHSYEQYF
NA	NA	TRBV6-6	TRBJ1-3	TGTGCCAGCATCTCCTCTGGAAACACCATATATTTT	CASISSGNTIYF
NA	TRBD1	TRBV24-1	TRBJ1-4	TGTGCCACCAGTGATACTACCGGGACAGATCGGGAAAAACTGTTTTTT	CATSDTTGTDREKLFF
NA	NA	TRBV13	TRBJ2-7	TGTGCCAGCAGCTTAGTTGCGGGGCCTACCTACGAGCAGTACTTC	CASSLVAGPTYEQYF
NA	TRBD2	TRBV5-4	TRBJ2-7	TGTGCCAGCAGCTCGGCTTATAGCGGGAGGGTGCGCGAGCAGTACTTC	CASSSAYSGRVREQYF
NA	TRBD2	TRBV4-1	TRBJ2-2	TGCGCCAGCAGCCCCCGACTAGCGGGACTCAACACCGGGGAGCTGTTTTTT	CASSPRLAGLNTGELFF
NA	NA	TRBV6-6	TRBJ1-1	TGTGCCAGTTGCCACAGGGAGAGCACTGAAGCTTTCTTT	CASCHRESTEAFF